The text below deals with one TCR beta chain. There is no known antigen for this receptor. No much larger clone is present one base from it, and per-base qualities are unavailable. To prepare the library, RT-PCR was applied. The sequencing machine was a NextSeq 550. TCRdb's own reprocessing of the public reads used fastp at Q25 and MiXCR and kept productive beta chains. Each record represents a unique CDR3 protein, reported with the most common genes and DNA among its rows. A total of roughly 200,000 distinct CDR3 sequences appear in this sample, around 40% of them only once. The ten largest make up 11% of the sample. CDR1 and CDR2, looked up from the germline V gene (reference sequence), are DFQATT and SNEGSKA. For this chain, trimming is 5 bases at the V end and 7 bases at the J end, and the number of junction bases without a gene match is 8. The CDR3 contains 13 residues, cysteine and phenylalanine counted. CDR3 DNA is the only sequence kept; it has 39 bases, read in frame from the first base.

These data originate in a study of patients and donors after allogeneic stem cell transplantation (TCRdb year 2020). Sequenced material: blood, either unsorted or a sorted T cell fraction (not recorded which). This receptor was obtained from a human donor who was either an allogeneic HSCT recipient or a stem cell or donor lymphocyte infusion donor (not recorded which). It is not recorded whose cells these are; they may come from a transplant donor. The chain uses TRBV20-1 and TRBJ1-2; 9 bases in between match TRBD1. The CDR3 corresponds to CSAWGQGVVGYTF. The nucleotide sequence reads TGCAGTGCTTGGGGACAGGGAGTCGTTGGCTACACCTTC.